This TCR beta chain is drawn from a study of blood T cell repertoires in COVID-19. Study-wide background: Acute and convalescent COVID-19 samples came from the United States, Italy and Spain.

Recruits, aged roughly 18 to 100 years, lived in some 25 US areas. Per the original methods: Researchers report that nucleated cell counts were estimated from reference gene primer amplification. The repertoire was sequenced with immunoSEQ multiplex PCR; TCRdb's copy has only in-frame clones and lacks some. The D gene and trimming were derived from the DNA, and the V and J assignments and clone size from that table. The sample includes 200,000 or so clones, 87% seen only once; the top ten take less than 14%. The CDR3 runs 13 residues. V dropped 4 bases and J dropped 9 bases, with 10 bases sitting between them.

The sequence was collected from a man in his thirties or forties who had recovered from COVID-19. The chain recombines TRBV12-3 or TRBV12-4 with TRBJ1-6; D not resolved. The sample comprised PBMCs or T cells enriched from blood (not recorded which). The CDR3 DNA reads as TGTGCCAGCAGTTACTTATCGGGTTCACCCCTCCACTTT. Encoded protein: CASSYLSGSPLHF.